This T cell receptor beta chain was sequenced in a study of Graves' ophthalmopathy and Graves' hyperthyroidism. This clonotype occurred a few times. V lost 0 bases, J lost 0 bases, and 15 bases lay in between. Per the germline V gene, CDR1 is LGHNA and CDR2 is YNFKEQ. The CDR3 is 19 residues long. RNA transcripts served as template for amplifying TCR beta CDR3 sequences. In the first round, RT-PCR was carried out with HTBI primers, and a multiplex PCR formed the second round. TCRdb fed the multiplex PCR reads into MiXCR, producing one record per CDR3 protein. Of just over 600,000 distinct CDR3 sequences in the sample, about a fifth were seen once.

The chain links TRBV4-2 to TRBJ2-6, with D tentatively TRBD1 or TRBD2 (5 bases each). The clonotype originates from a woman aged 18-35 years with stable Graves' hyperthyroidism. Some clones in this sample may be carry-over from other donors' samples. Source material: peripheral blood. The DNA for the CDR3 is TGTGCCAGCAGCCAAGATACCTGGGACCGCAACTCTGGGGCCAACGTCCTGACTTTC. This codes for CASSQDTWDRNSGANVLTF.